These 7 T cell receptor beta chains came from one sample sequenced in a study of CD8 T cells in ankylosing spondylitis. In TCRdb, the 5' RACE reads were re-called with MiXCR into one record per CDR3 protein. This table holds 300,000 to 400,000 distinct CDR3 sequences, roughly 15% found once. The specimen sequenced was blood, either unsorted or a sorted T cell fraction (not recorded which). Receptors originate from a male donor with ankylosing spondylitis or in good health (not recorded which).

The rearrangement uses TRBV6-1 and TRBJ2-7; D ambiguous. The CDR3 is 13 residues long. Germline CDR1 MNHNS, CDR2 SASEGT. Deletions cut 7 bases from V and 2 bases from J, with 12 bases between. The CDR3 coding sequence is TGTGCCAGCACCCTGAGATCGACCTACGAGCAGTACTTC. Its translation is CASTLRSTYEQYF.

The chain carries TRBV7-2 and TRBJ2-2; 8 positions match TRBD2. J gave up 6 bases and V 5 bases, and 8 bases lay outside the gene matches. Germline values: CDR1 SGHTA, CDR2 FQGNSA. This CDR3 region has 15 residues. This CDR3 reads CASSQGSGGAGELFF. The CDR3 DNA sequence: TGTGCCAGCAGCCAAGGATCCGGGGGGGCCGGGGAGCTGTTTTTT. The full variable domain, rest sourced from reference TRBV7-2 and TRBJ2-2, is GAGVSQSPSNKVTEKGKDVELRCDPISGHTALYWYRQSLGQGLEFLIYFQGNSAPDKSGLPSDRFSAERTGGSVSTLTIQRTQQEDSAVYLCASSQGSGGAGELFFGEGSRLTVL.

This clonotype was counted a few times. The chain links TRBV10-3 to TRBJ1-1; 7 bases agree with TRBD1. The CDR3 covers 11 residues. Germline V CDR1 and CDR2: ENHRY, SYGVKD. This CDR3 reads CATGVDTEAFF. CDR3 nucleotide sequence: TGTGCTACAGGGGTGGACACTGAAGCTTTCTTT.

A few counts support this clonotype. The DNA for the CDR3 is TGCGCCAGCAGCATGAACCCCGGGACCAACTATGGCTACACCTTC. Protein sequence: CASSMNPGTNYGYTF. This chain uses TRBV5-1 with TRBJ1-2; perhaps TRBD1 as D (5 bases). Germline CDR1 is SGHRS and CDR2 is YFSETQ. CDR3 length equals 15 residues. Trimming shortened V by 4 bases and J by 2 bases, and 15 bases separated the two germline ends.

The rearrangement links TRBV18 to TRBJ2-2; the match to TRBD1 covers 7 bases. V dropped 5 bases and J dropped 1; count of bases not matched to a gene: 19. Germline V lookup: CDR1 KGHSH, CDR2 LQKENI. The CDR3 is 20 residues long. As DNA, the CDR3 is TGTGCCAGCTCATCCGTTACCAATCCCGGGACAGCCTTGAACACCGGGGAGCTGTTTTTT. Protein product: CASSSVTNPGTALNTGELFF.

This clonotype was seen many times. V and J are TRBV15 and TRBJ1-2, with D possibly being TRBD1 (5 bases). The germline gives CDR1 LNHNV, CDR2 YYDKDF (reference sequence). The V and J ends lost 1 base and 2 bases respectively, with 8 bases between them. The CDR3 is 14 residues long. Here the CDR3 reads CATSRVRGNYGYTF. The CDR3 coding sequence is TGTGCCACCAGCAGAGTACGGGGGAACTATGGCTACACCTTC. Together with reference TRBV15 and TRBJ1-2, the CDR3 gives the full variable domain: DAMVIQNPRYQVTQFGKPVTLSCSQTLNHNVMYWYQQKSSQAPKLLFHYYDKDFNNEADTPDNFQSRRPNTSFCFLDIRSPGLGDTAMYLCATSRVRGNYGYTFGSGTRLTVV.

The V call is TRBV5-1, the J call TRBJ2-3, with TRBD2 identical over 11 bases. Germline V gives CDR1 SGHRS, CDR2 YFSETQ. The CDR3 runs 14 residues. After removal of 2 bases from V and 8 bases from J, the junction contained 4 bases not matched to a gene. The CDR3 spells CASSLTSGGGTQYF. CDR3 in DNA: TGCGCCAGCAGCTTAACTAGCGGGGGAGGTACGCAGTATTTT. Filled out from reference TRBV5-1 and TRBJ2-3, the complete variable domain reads KAGVTQTPRYLIKTRGQQVTLSCSPISGHRSVSWYQQTPGQGLQFLFEYFSETQRNKGNFPGRFSGRQFSNSRSEMNVSTLELGDSALYLCASSLTSGGGTQYFGPGTRLTVL.